This passage covers 14 T cell receptor beta chains from one sample sequenced in a study of blood T cell repertoires in COVID-19. TCRdb's copy holds only in-frame clones and misses some; the assay was immunoSEQ multiplex PCR. This sample has some 100,000 clones, with around nine tenths found just once. Sequences were obtained from peripheral blood. These receptor sequences come from a man in his fifties with acute or convalescent COVID-19.

This clone was observed a few times. The V call is TRBV6-1, the J call TRBJ1-5; weak D call: TRBD1 (5 bases). Trimming cost V 4 bases and J 4 bases, with 23 bases left between them. The CDR3 runs to 18 residues. The germline V gene has CDR1 MNHNS and CDR2 SASEGT. The CDR3 loop reads CASSAMGQGGLRNQPQHF. The CDR3 DNA is TGTGCCAGCAGTGCCATGGGCCAGGGAGGACTCCGGAATCAGCCCCAGCATTTT.

The chain has TRBV5-8 and TRBJ1-3; D is undetermined. The CDR3 has 16 amino acids. The V end lost 4 bases, the J end lost 0 bases, and 14 bases lay between the germline ends. Germline V lookup: CDR1 SGHTS, CDR2 YDEGEE. This CDR3 is CASSPIEVVSGNTIYF. The DNA for the CDR3 is TGTGCCAGCAGCCCGATAGAAGTAGTCTCTGGAAACACCATATATTTT.

The gene calls are TRBV6-5 and TRBJ2-3, with 8 bases fitting TRBD2. V shed 8 bases, J shed 1 base, and the junction held 5 bases outside the gene matches. There are 14 residues in the CDR3. Germline V lookup: CDR1 MNHEY, CDR2 SVGAGI. CDR3 sequence: CASLAGYGTDTQYF. The CDR3 coding sequence is TGTGCCAGCCTAGCGGGCTACGGCACAGATACGCAGTATTTT.

V is TRBV3-1 (or the pseudogene TRBV3-2) and J is TRBJ2-1, with 7 bases aligning to TRBD2. Germline V gene lookup returns CDR1 LGHDT and CDR2 YNNKEL (reference sequence). The CDR3 spans 15 residues. V was pared by 5 bases and J by 4 bases, with 8 bases of the junction left unmatched. CDR3 DNA sequence: TGTGCCAGCAGCAGGGGAGGGACTCAATACAATGAGCAGTTCTTC. It specifies CASSRGGTQYNEQFF.

The J gene is TRBJ1-1, the V gene TRBV29-1, with D possibly TRBD1 on 5 matching bases. CDR1 and CDR2 from the germline V gene are SQVTM and ANQGSEA. CDR3 length equals 15 residues. Trimming removed 3 bases from V and 2 bases from J, with 16 bases in between. The CDR3 DNA sequence: TGCAGCGTTGATGGGGACTACAGGACTAACACTGAAGCTTTCTTT. Translating it yields CSVDGDYRTNTEAFF.

The chain is built from TRBV19 and TRBJ2-2, with 12 nucleotides matching TRBD1. With 6 bases clipped from V and 2 bases from J, the junction kept 4 bases outside the gene matches. Germline CDR1 reads LNHDA; CDR2 reads SQIVND (reference sequence). The CDR3 has 16 amino acids. The CDR3 spells CASRPGQGANTGELFF. In nucleotides, the CDR3 is TGTGCCAGTAGACCGGGACAGGGGGCTAACACCGGGGAGCTGTTTTTT.

The V and J genes are TRBV7-8 and TRBJ2-1; a possible D gene is TRBD2 (6 bases). This CDR3 is 12 amino acids long. CDR1 and CDR2 (germline): SGHVS, FQNEAQ. V lost 6 bases and J lost 8, with 11 bases in between. The CDR3 DNA sequence: TGTGCCAGCAGTGATTGGGGGGATGAGCAGTTCTTC. It yields the protein CASSDWGDEQFF.

This rearrangement joins TRBV3-1 (or the pseudogene TRBV3-2) to TRBJ2-7, with 8 nucleotides matching TRBD1. This CDR3 region has 15 residues. Germline CDR1 is LGHDT and CDR2 is YNNKEL (reference sequence). V lost 4 bases and J lost 3; bases outside the gene matches: 8. The CDR3 bases are TGTGCCAGCAGCCTTGGGGACAGGCCATTCTACGAGCAGTACTTC. It yields the protein CASSLGDRPFYEQYF.

The genes are TRBV5-1 and TRBJ2-7; D possibly corresponds to TRBD1 (5 bases). Trimming shortened V by 1 base and J by 2 bases, and 16 bases separated the two germline ends. CDR3 length: 16 amino acids. CDR1 and CDR2 from the germline V gene are SGHRS and YFSETQ. CDR3 in amino acids: CASSLTLGDRTYEQYF. The CDR3 nucleotides read TGCGCCAGCAGCTTGACCCTAGGCGACAGAACCTACGAGCAGTACTTC. The whole variable domain, filled in from reference TRBV5-1 and TRBJ2-7, reads KAGVTQTPRYLIKTRGQQVTLSCSPISGHRSVSWYQQTPGQGLQFLFEYFSETQRNKGNFPGRFSGRQFSNSRSEMNVSTLELGDSALYLCASSLTLGDRTYEQYFGPGTRLTVT.

This chain connects TRBV13 to TRBJ2-5, with D uncertain. Germline values: CDR1 PRHDT, CDR2 FYEKMQ (reference sequence). Trimming removed 3 bases at V and 3 bases at J, with 11 bases between. The length of the CDR3 is 14 residues. The CDR3 protein is CASSFGRSEETQYF. DNA for the CDR3: TGTGCCAGCAGCTTCGGTAGAAGCGAAGAGACCCAGTACTTC.

The CDR3 here is CATSRGGQGDGYTF. The CDR3, as DNA: TGTGCCACCAGCAGAGGCGGACAGGGGGATGGCTACACCTTC. The V call is TRBV15, the J call TRBJ1-2, with 10 positions matching TRBD1. The CDR3 contains 14 residues. CDR1 is LNHNV and CDR2 is YYDKDF in the germline V gene (reference sequence). J lost 6 bases, V lost 1 base, and 2 bases had no gene match. Together with reference TRBV15 and TRBJ1-2, the CDR3 gives the full variable domain: DAMVIQNPRYQVTQFGKPVTLSCSQTLNHNVMYWYQQKSSQAPKLLFHYYDKDFNNEADTPDNFQSRRPNTSFCFLDIRSPGLGDTAMYLCATSRGGQGDGYTFGSGTRLTVV.

The chain is built from TRBV5-8 and TRBJ2-7, with D possibly matching TRBD2 (5 bases). Germline loops: CDR1 SGHTS, CDR2 YDEGEE. This CDR3 spans 15 amino acids. Trimming left V 5 bases short and J 0 bases short, with 15 bases between. CDR3 sequence reads: CASRNIASPSYEQYF. CDR3 in DNA: TGTGCCAGCAGGAATATCGCTAGCCCCTCCTACGAGCAGTACTTC.

The chain joins TRBV3-1 (or the pseudogene TRBV3-2) to TRBJ1-4; D call uncertain. Trimming took off 4 bases at V and 6 bases at J, with 12 bases between the two ends. Per the germline V gene, CDR1 is LGHDT and CDR2 is YNNKEL (reference sequence). The CDR3 runs to 14 residues. CDR3 nucleotide sequence: TGTGCCAGCAGCCCCGGGATGCAAGATGAAAAACTGTTTTTT. It codes for CASSPGMQDEKLFF.

This chain joins TRBV6-5 and TRBJ2-5; 12 bases agree with TRBD1. Trimming took 7 bases from V and 4 from J; bases not matched to a gene: 7. Germline values: CDR1 MNHEY, CDR2 SVGAGI. The CDR3 has 15 amino acids. The CDR3 reads CASIRDRGLRETQYF. The CDR3 region has the DNA TGTGCCAGCATTCGGGACAGGGGGCTGAGAGAGACCCAGTACTTC.